These 10 T cell receptor beta chains were all obtained from the same sample, sequenced in a study of T cells in Graves' hyperthyroidism and ophthalmopathy. RNA transcripts gave rise to amplified TCR beta CDR3 regions. TCR CDR3 regions were first amplified by RT-PCR with HTBI primers. TCRdb processed the multiplex PCR reads anew with MiXCR; each CDR3 protein has one entry. The data contain fewer than 650,000 distinct CDR3 sequences, approximately 14% of them singletons. The sample comprised blood. These receptors were obtained from a young woman with Graves' ophthalmopathy.

V and J are TRBV27 and TRBJ2-1; D is unresolved. Deletions cut 0 bases from V and 14 bases from J, with 8 bases between. The CDR3 totals 11 residues. The germline V gene has CDR1 MNHEY and CDR2 SMNVEV (reference sequence). The CDR3 reads CASSLSGREFF. The CDR3 DNA is TGTGCCAGCAGTTTATCAGGACGGGAGTTCTTC.

This clonotype was detected a few times. V and J are TRBV20-1 and TRBJ1-1; 9 bases align to TRBD1. J lost 4 bases, V lost 5 bases, and 2 bases had no gene match. CDR3 length equals 12 residues. CDR1 is DFQATT, CDR2 SNEGSKA, per germline (reference sequence). In DNA, the CDR3 is TGCAGTGCTCTGACAGGGGGCACTGAAGCTTTCTTT. It yields the protein CSALTGGTEAFF.

This clonotype occurred many times. The rearrangement uses TRBV2 and TRBJ2-7; a possible D gene is TRBD1 (6 bases). V gave up 5 bases and J gave up 3 bases, with 14 bases separating them. The CDR3 is made up of 14 amino acids. Germline V gene lookup returns CDR1 SNHLY and CDR2 FYNNEI. CDR3 DNA: TGTGCCAGCAGTCCCGGGACACAAGTCTACGAGCAGTACTTC. Its translation: CASSPGTQVYEQYF.

This clonotype came up many times. The chain uses TRBV7-3 and TRBJ2-7; 11 nucleotides match TRBD2. J lost 5 bases, V lost 2 bases, and 5 bases had no gene match. CDR3 size: 15 residues. The germline CDR1 and CDR2 sequences are SGHTA and FQGTGA. CDR3 DNA sequence: TGTGCCAGCAGCTTAGGCACTAGCGGGAGAGACGAGCAGTACTTC. This translates into CASSLGTSGRDEQYF. Together with reference TRBV7-3 and TRBJ2-7, the CDR3 gives the full variable domain: GAGVSQTPSNKVTEKGKYVELRCDPISGHTALYWYRQSLGQGPEFLIYFQGTGAADDSGLPNDRFFAVRPEGSVSTLKIQRTERGDSAVYLCASSLGTSGRDEQYFGPGTRLTVT.

This clonotype has ten or more counts. The gene calls are TRBV7-8 and TRBJ1-2; the match to TRBD1 covers 9 bases. Germline lookup yields CDR1 SGHVS and CDR2 FQNEAQ. V shed 2 bases and J 4 bases; nucleotides not matched to a gene: 5. The CDR3 totals 15 residues. The chain's CDR3 is CASSLLDRGVYGYTF. The DNA for the CDR3 is TGTGCCAGCAGCTTACTGGACAGGGGCGTCTATGGCTACACCTTC. Full variable domain (rest looked up from reference TRBV7-8 and TRBJ1-2): GAGVSQSPRYKVAKRGQDVALRCDPISGHVSLFWYQQALGQGPEFLTYFQNEAQLDKSGLPSDRFFAERPEGSVSTLKIQRTQQEDSAVYLCASSLLDRGVYGYTFGSGTRLTVV.

The table lists this clonotype with many counts. V and J are TRBV12-3 or TRBV12-4 and TRBJ1-6; possible D gene TRBD1, 5 bases. CDR3 size: 14 residues. The V end was cut by 8 bases, the J end by 8 bases, with 16 bases between. The CDR3 sequence: CASGLGGTHSPLHF. Written as DNA, the CDR3 is TGTGCCAGCGGTCTGGGGGGGACGCATTCACCCCTCCACTTT.

The chain employs TRBV19 and TRBJ1-1; D may be TRBD1 (5 bases). This CDR3 region has 13 residues. Trimming removed 10 bases at V and 1 base at J, with 13 bases between. Per the germline V gene, CDR1 is LNHDA and CDR2 is SQIVND (reference sequence). CDR3 nucleotides: TGTGCCACCAAGGGGTACGAGAACACTGAAGCTTTCTTT. This encodes CATKGYENTEAFF.

This clonotype has only a few counts. This chain joins TRBV6-1 and TRBJ1-4, with a weak D call TRBD1 (6 bases). V was shortened by 6 bases and J by 8 bases, with 13 bases between the two germline ends. The CDR3 is made up of 13 amino acids. Germline V lookup: CDR1 MNHNS, CDR2 SASEGT. The CDR3 reads CASRNRVGEKLFF. Written as DNA, the CDR3 is TGTGCCAGCAGGAACAGGGTCGGGGAAAAACTGTTTTTT.

This clonotype came up many times. The chain links TRBV12-3 or TRBV12-4 to TRBJ1-6; TRBD1 agrees at 10 bases. The CDR3 extends over 13 amino acids. Trimming at V came to 7 bases and at J to 7 bases, leaving 1 base not matched to a gene. The CDR3 sequence is CASMTGGNSPLHF. DNA of the CDR3: TGTGCCAGCATGACAGGGGGCAATTCACCCCTCCACTTT.

The rearrangement links TRBV6-4 to TRBJ2-2; D remains ambiguous. The CDR3 is made up of 14 amino acids. Germline-derived CDR1 and CDR2 are MRHNA and SNTAGT. Trimming took off 6 bases at V and 7 bases at J, with 15 bases between the two ends. CDR3 DNA sequence: TGTGCCAGCAGCGGCCCCCTCCCGGGCGGGGAGCTGTTTTTT. Translated, it gives CASSGPLPGGELFF.